One sample yielded the 2 T cell receptor beta chains listed below, sequenced in a study of post-analysis software for immune sequencing data. Whole-study findings and limits: Controls had lower frequencies than patients of four or five TRBV segments, which included TRBV5-6, TRBV5-1 and TRBV20-1.

No antigen has been assigned to these receptors. Unique-molecular-identifier-tagged TCR beta cDNA libraries were used. Each CDR3 protein gets one entry after TCRdb re-called the PCR reads with MiXCR. The table shows about 760,000 distinct CDR3 sequences, with about 32% occurring only once. Specimen: blood. The receptors were sampled from a girl aged 5 to 17 with multiple sclerosis.

The chain uses TRBV7-9 and TRBJ1-1; D ambiguous. There are 14 residues in the CDR3. Germline CDR1 is SEHNR and CDR2 is FQNEAQ (reference sequence). V was trimmed by 5 bases and J by 6 bases, leaving 16 bases between them. The CDR3 region has the DNA TGTGCCAGCAGCGAGACGCGGGGTAACCCTGAAGCTTTCTTT. This encodes CASSETRGNPEAFF.

This chain links TRBV27 with TRBJ2-4; tentative D call: TRBD2 (6 bases). The DNA end is a closer match to TRBJ2-7, so the J assignment may be wrong. Germline V gene sequence: CDR1 MNHEY, CDR2 SMNVEV (reference sequence). This CDR3 has 16 amino acids. The CDR3 DNA reads TGTGCCAGCAGTCCCCGAATTTCTAGCGCCGCCTACGAGCAGTACTTC. It is translated as CASSPRISSAAYEQYF.